The T cell receptor beta chain under discussion was sequenced for a study of Tregs in tolerant kidney transplant recipients (dated by TCRdb to about 2019). A note on the overall study: TCRbeta sequencing was used in the study to identify donor-specific regulatory T cells before combined kidney and bone marrow transplantation, and the identified cells were then tracked after transplant. In a few healthy controls, several methods of expanding Tregs specific for an allogeneic donor were compared by TCRbeta repertoire sequencing. What the authors observed across the whole study: The most biologically relevant and donor-specific TCRbeta repertoire appeared to be identified by expanding Tregs with activated donor B cells. Because the study included only a small number of patients, the results must be confirmed in larger populations and under other immunosuppression protocols. Biological reproducibility was not directly assessed, although technical replication error appeared to be minimal.

V has 3 bases trimmed and J has 0 bases trimmed; junction bases matching no gene number 7. The CDR3, cysteine through phenylalanine, is 18 amino acids long. Just the 54-base CDR3 DNA is kept, in frame starting at base 1. Per the germline V gene, SGHRS is the CDR1 and YFSETQ is the CDR2. Thawed PBMCs were FACS-sorted into unstimulated Tregs (CD4+CD25+CD127-), CD4+ non-Tregs (CD4+CD25-), CD4 cells and CD8 cells. Blood from healthy controls was obtained either from healthy volunteers or as purchased buffy coats. Healthy control blood was processed to PBMCs by Ficoll density gradient and cryopreserved, and patient PBMCs were collected before and after transplant. As regards this clone: Its antigen has not been determined. No much larger clone exists at a distance of one base, and base qualities are not known.

Genomic DNA was extracted from sorted cells with the QIAGEN DNeasy Blood and Tissue Kit for TCRbeta CDR3 sequencing. Through immunoSEQ, high-throughput TCRbeta CDR3 sequencing was done commercially, including PCR amplification with internal controls and bias correction. In the source study's methods: Unique productive TCRbeta sequences were defined by CDR3 nucleotide sequence when primers matched and otherwise by CDR3 amino acid sequence together with Vbeta and Jbeta genes. Sorting error was corrected by removing sequences shared between sorted populations at a frequency ratio of 2:1 or less, and the remaining shared sequences were assigned to the higher population. Sequences were defined as donor-reactive when expanded at least 5-fold in CFSE-low cells versus unstimulated cells and present at a frequency of at least 0.01% in CFSE-low cells. Jensen-Shannon divergence calculated on the top 100 TCRbeta sequences ranked by frequency was used to measure repertoire divergence. For any sample with multiple sequencing runs, sorting error was corrected in each run separately before the runs were pooled. TCRdb's version of the immuneACCESS table is confined to in-frame rearrangements and falls short of the full clone set. An unresolved V gene accounts for under half of the shortfall where checked; the remainder is of unknown origin. V and J calls and clone size are those listed in that table; D and trimming were worked out from the DNA. The sample table records about 88,000 clones; roughly nine tenths of these occur just once. Over 4% of the sample lies in the top ten.

The sample taken for sequencing was CD8+ T cells from blood. This sequence uses TRBV5-1 and TRBJ2-3, with 13 junctional bases fitting TRBD2. The TCR was taken from a human donor in good health. The CDR3 has the sequence CASSSQTSGGLSTDTQYF. The bases read TGCGCCAGCAGCTCCCAGACTAGCGGGGGGCTTAGCACAGATACGCAGTATTTT.